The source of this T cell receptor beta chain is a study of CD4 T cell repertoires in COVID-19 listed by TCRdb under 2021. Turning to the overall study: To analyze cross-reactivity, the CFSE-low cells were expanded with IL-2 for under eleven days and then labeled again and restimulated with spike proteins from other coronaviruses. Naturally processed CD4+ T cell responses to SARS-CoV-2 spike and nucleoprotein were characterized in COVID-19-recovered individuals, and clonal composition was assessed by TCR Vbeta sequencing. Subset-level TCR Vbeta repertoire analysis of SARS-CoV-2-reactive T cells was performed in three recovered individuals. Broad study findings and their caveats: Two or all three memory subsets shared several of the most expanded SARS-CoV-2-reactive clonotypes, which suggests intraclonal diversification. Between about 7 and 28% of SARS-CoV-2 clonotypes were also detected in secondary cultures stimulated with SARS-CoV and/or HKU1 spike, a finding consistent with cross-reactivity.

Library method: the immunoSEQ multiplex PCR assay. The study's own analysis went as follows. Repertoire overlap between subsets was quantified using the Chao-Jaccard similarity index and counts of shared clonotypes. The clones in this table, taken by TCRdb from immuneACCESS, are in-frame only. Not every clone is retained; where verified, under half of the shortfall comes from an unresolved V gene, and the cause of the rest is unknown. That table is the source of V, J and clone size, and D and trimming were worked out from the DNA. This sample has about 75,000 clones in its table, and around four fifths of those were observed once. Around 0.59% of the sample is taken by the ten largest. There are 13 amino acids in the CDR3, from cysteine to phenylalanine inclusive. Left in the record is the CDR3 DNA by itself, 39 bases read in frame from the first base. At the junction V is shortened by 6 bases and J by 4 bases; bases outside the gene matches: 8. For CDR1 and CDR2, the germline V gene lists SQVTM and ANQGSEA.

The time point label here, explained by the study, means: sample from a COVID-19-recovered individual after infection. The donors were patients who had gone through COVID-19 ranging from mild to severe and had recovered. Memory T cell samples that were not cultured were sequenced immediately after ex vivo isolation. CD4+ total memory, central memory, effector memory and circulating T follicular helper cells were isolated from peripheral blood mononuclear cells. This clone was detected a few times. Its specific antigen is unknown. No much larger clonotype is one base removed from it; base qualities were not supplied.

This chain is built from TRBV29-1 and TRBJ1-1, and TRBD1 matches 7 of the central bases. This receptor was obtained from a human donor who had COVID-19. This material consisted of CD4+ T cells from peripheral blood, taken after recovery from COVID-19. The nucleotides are TGCAGCGTCTCAACAGGGGAGAGCACTGAAGCTTTCTTT. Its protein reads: CSVSTGESTEAFF. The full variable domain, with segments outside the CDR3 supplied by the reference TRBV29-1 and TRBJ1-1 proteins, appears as SAVISQKPSRDICQRGTSLTIQCQVDSQVTMMFWYRQQPGQSLTLIATANQGSEATYESGFVIDKFPISRPNLTFSTLTVSNMSPEDSSIYLCSVSTGESTEAFFGQGTRLTVV.